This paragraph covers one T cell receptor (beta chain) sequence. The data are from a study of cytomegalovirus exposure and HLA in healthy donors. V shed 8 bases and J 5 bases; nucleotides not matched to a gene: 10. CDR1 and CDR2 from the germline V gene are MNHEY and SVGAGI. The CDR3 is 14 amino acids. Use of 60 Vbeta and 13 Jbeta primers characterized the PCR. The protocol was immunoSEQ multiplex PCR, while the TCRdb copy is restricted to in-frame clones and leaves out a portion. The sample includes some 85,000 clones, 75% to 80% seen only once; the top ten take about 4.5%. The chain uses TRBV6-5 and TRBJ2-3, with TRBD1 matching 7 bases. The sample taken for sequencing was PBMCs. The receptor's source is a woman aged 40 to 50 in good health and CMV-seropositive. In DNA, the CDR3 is TGTGCCAGCGGGGCGACAGGGTCGGGAGATACGCAGTATTTT. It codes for CASGATGSGDTQYF.